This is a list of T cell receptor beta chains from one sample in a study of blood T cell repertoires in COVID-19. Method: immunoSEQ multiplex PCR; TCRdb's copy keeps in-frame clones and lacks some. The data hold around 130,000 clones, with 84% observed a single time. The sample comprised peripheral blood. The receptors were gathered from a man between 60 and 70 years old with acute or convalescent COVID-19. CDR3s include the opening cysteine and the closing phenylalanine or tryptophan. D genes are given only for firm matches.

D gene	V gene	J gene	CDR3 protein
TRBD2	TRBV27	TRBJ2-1	CASSFELAGEAVDYNEQFF
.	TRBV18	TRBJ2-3	CASSPGLSTDTQYF
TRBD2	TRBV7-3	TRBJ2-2	CASSPGLVTGELFF
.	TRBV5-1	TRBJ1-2	CASSLGGRDRGYTF
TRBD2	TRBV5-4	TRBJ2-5	CASAPSGGLKETQYF
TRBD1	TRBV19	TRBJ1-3	CASSPRTGGNTIYF
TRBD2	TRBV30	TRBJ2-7	CAWEPGLAGNYYEQYF
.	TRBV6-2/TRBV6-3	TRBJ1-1	CASSYSMGGEGEAFF
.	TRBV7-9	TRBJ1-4	CASSFSTGGTEKLFF
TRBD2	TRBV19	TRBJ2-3	CASRRLAGASTDTQYF
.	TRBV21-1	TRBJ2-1	CASSRALATGGNEQFF
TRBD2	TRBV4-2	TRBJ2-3	CASSQKLAGGGDTQYF
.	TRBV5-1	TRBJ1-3	CASSWDNSGNTIYF
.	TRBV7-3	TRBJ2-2	CASSLISGNTGELFF
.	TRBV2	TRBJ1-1	CASRATEAFF
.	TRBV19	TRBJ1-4	CASSILAGVNEKLFF
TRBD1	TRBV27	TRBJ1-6	CASSPVTGWNSPLHF
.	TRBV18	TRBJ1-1	CASSQNTGNTEAFF
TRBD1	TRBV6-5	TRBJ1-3	CASWDRGRGNTIYF
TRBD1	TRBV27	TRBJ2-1	CASSPRTGNAYNEQFF
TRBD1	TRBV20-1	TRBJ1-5	CSASGTGDQPQHF
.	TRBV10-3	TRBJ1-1	CAISGRGTEAFF
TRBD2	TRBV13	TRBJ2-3	CASSIRGGGGTDTQYF
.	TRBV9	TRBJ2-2	CASSVLGGGNWIGELFF
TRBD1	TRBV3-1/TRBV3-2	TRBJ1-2	CASSPLDRGLYGYTF
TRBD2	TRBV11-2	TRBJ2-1	CASSSGGRLAGASNEQFF
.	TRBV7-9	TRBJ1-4	CAGGGSFNEKLFF
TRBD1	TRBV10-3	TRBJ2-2	CAISEGDRGDTGELFF
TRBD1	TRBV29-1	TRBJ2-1	CSVDRQGNEQFF
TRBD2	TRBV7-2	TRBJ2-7	CASSLRLAGYEQYF
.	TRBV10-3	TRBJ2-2	CAISGGQADTGELFF
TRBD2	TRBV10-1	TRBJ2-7	CASSPSGRNDEQYF
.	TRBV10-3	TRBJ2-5	CAISAGGAGETQYF
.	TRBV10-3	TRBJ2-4	CAISGQSNIQYF
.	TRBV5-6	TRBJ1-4	CASSLLYNEKLFF
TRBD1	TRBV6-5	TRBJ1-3	CASSYPNRGGNTIYF
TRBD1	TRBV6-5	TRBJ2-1	CATFLTGGSEQFF
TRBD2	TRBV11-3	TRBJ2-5	CASSEGLAGAQETQYF
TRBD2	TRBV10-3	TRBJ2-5	CAISGGTSSRETQYF
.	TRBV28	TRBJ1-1	CASSLRRSAGTEAFF